These 30 T cell receptor beta chains originate from one sample sequenced in a study of blood T cell repertoires in COVID-19. Data came from immunoSEQ multiplex PCR; TCRdb stores just in-frame clones and leaves some out. Of 270,000 or so clones in the sample, about 80% were seen once. Specimen: peripheral blood. The receptors here all came from a human donor in a cohort sampled during active COVID-19.

V and J are TRBV7-2 and TRBJ2-5; D might be TRBD1 (7 bases). This CDR3 is built from 18 residues. Trimming took 0 bases from V and 2 from J, leaving 19 bases between them. Germline CDR1 reads SGHTA; CDR2 reads FQGNSA. CDR3 residues: CASSLASLGGQQQETQYF. In DNA, the CDR3 is TGTGCCAGCAGCTTAGCATCCCTCGGGGGACAGCAGCAAGAGACCCAGTACTTC.

This chain joins TRBV6-5 and TRBJ2-1; no clear D. Germline assignment: CDR1 MNHEY and CDR2 SVGAGI. The germline V and J ends were trimmed by 7 bases and 0 bases, with 13 bases remaining between them. The length of the CDR3 is 15 residues. CDR3 in DNA: TGTGCCAGCACCCCCCGACACCCCTCCTACAATGAGCAGTTCTTC. Its protein is CASTPRHPSYNEQFF.

The chain recombines TRBV11-2 with TRBJ2-7; D not resolved. V was trimmed by 1 base and J by 3 bases, leaving 4 bases between them. The germline CDR1 and CDR2 sequences are SGHAT and FQNNGV. The CDR3 has 12 residues. The CDR3 protein is CASSLGDYEQYF. The CDR3 DNA reads TGTGCCAGCAGCTTAGGAGACTACGAGCAGTACTTC.

The gene calls are TRBV10-1 and TRBJ1-1; D possibly corresponds to TRBD1 (6 bases). CDR1 is WNHNN and CDR2 is SYGVQD in the germline V gene (reference sequence). The ends were cut back, 6 bases at V and 1 base at J, with 9 bases in the middle. This CDR3 contains 13 residues. This CDR3 reads CASREQGNTEAFF. The DNA for the CDR3 is TGCGCCAGCAGAGAACAGGGGAACACTGAAGCTTTCTTT.

The genes are TRBV5-5 and TRBJ2-7; TRBD2 agrees at 12 bases. Trimming cost V 5 bases and J 3 bases; bases outside gene matches: 6. The CDR3 has 15 amino acids. CDR1 and CDR2 from the germline V gene are SGHKS and YYEKEE (reference sequence). The CDR3 region is CASRLLAGGYYEQYF. The CDR3, as DNA: TGTGCCAGCAGGCTACTAGCGGGAGGTTACTACGAGCAGTACTTC. The whole variable domain, remainder taken from reference TRBV5-5 and TRBJ2-7, is DAGVTQSPTHLIKTRGQQVTLRCSPISGHKSVSWYQQVLGQGPQFIFQYYEKEERGRGNFPDRFSARQFPNYSSELNVNALLLGDSALYLCASRLLAGGYYEQYFGPGTRLTVT.

The chain's CDR3 is CASSLGSGVGPDTQYF. DNA for the CDR3: TGCGCCAGCAGCTTGGGTAGCGGGGTAGGGCCAGATACGCAGTATTTT. The chain couples TRBV5-1 to TRBJ2-3; 8 nucleotides match TRBD2. Germline CDR1 SGHRS, CDR2 YFSETQ. V was pared by 0 bases and J by 4 bases, with 7 bases of the junction left unmatched. CDR3 size: 16 residues.

This chain uses TRBV19 with TRBJ2-3; TRBD2 matches 14 bases. Germline assignment: CDR1 LNHDA and CDR2 SQIVND (reference sequence). CDR3 size: 16 residues. V was pared by 3 bases and J by 4 bases, with 3 bases of the junction left unmatched. Here the CDR3 reads CASSIRLAGGADTQYF. The CDR3 nucleotides read TGTGCCAGTAGTATTCGACTAGCGGGGGGGGCAGATACGCAGTATTTT. Drawing the rest from reference TRBV19 and TRBJ2-3, the complete variable domain is DGGITQSPKYLFRKEGQNVTLSCEQNLNHDAMYWYRQDPGQGLRLIYYSQIVNDFQKGDIAEGYSVSREKKESFPLTVTSAQKNPTAFYLCASSIRLAGGADTQYFGPGTRLTVL.

The chain is built from TRBV3-1 (or the pseudogene TRBV3-2) and TRBJ2-7, with 7 positions matching TRBD1. V lost 0 bases to trimming and J lost 5 bases; unmatched junction nucleotides: 4. CDR1 and CDR2 (germline): LGHDT, YNNKEL (reference sequence). This CDR3 is built from 14 residues. The CDR3 region has the DNA TGTGCCAGCAGCCAAGAAACAGGGGTCGACGAGCAGTACTTC. Translating gives CASSQETGVDEQYF.

The rearrangement uses TRBV3-1 (or the pseudogene TRBV3-2) and TRBJ2-3; TRBD2 matches 8 bases. The CDR3 extends over 16 amino acids. J gave up 4 bases and V 6 bases, and 12 bases lay outside the gene matches. Germline loops: CDR1 LGHDT, CDR2 YNNKEL (reference sequence). As DNA, the CDR3 is TGTGCCAGCAGAAATGCTGCGCGGGGGGTCTCAGATACGCAGTATTTT. It is translated as CASRNAARGVSDTQYF.

The V gene is TRBV11-1, the J gene TRBJ1-6; 11 bases align to TRBD1. CDR1 SGHAT and CDR2 FQDESV come from the germline V gene (reference sequence). This CDR3 has 16 amino acids. J gave up 7 bases and V 4 bases, and 6 bases lay outside the gene matches. In DNA, the CDR3 is TGTGCCAGCAGCTACTCCGGGACAGGGGGAAATTCACCCCTCCACTTT. It codes for CASSYSGTGGNSPLHF.

This chain uses TRBV7-8 with TRBJ1-1; 9 nucleotides line up with TRBD1. J was trimmed by 1 base and V by 5 bases; bases with no gene match: 8. CDR3 size: 16 residues. The V gene's germline CDR1 is SGHVS and CDR2 FQNEAQ. CDR3 nucleotides: TGTGCCAGCAGCGGACAGGGGATTTCGGGGAACACTGAAGCTTTCTTT. Translating gives CASSGQGISGNTEAFF.

The V call is TRBV7-2, the J call TRBJ2-1; the match to TRBD2 covers 8 bases. CDR1 is SGHTA and CDR2 is FQGNSA in the germline V gene. The CDR3 is made up of 16 amino acids. V was clipped by 3 bases and J by 7 bases; unmatched bases: 11. CDR3 region: CASSLGLGTALNEQFF. The CDR3 DNA reads TGTGCCAGCAGCTTGGGACTAGGAACCGCCCTTAATGAGCAGTTCTTC.

The chain combines TRBV10-3 with TRBJ1-1; D might be TRBD1 (6 bases). Trimming removed 8 bases at V and 1 base at J, with 11 bases between. This CDR3 has 13 amino acids. Per germline, CDR1 ENHRY and CDR2 SYGVKD. In DNA form, the CDR3 reads TGTGCCATCCTCGGACAGCAGAACACTGAAGCTTTCTTT. Residues: CAILGQQNTEAFF.

This clone was seen just once. The chain carries TRBV6-5 and TRBJ2-7; TRBD1 might be the D (6 bases). Deletions cut 6 bases from V and 3 bases from J, with 18 bases between. CDR1 and CDR2 (germline): MNHEY, SVGAGI. The CDR3 extends over 15 amino acids. The CDR3: CASSSPGTYHYEQYF. The CDR3 DNA reads TGTGCCAGCAGCTCCCCGGGGACATACCACTACGAGCAGTACTTC.

The rearrangement links TRBV19 to TRBJ1-2; D not certain. The length of the CDR3 is 12 residues. Germline assignment: CDR1 LNHDA and CDR2 SQIVND (reference sequence). V was cut by 6 bases and J by 5 bases, with 10 bases left in between. CDR3 bases: TGTGCCAGTAGGCAAGAAGAGTATGGCTACACCTTC. This sequence encodes CASRQEEYGYTF.

J is TRBJ2-2 and V is TRBV6-5, with 7 bases lining up with TRBD2. The CDR3 runs 12 residues. From germline, CDR1 is MNHEY and CDR2 SVGAGI. V lost 10 bases, J lost 5 bases, and 4 bases stayed unmatched. CDR3 nucleotide sequence: TGTGCCACAAGGGGAGGGACCGGGGAGCTGTTTTTT. Translating gives CATRGGTGELFF.

This rearrangement joins TRBV5-8 to TRBJ2-1; 9 bases are a match to TRBD1. Germline assignment: CDR1 SGHTS and CDR2 YDEGEE. This CDR3 region has 15 residues. The V and J ends lost 4 bases and 7 bases, in that order; junction bases with no gene match: 9. In DNA form, the CDR3 reads TGTGCCAGCAGCACGGGACAGGGCCTAAGGAATGAGCAGTTCTTC. Translating gives CASSTGQGLRNEQFF.

This clone has just a few counts. The chain recombines TRBV19 with TRBJ1-2; D remains unclear. The CDR3 loop spans 16 amino acids. The ends were cut back, 3 bases at V and 4 bases at J, with 18 bases in the middle. Per the germline V gene, CDR1 is LNHDA and CDR2 is SQIVND (reference sequence). The CDR3 region has the DNA TGTGCCAGTAGTATCGGGAAGGTCGCGGCCCTCTATGGCTACACCTTC. Translated: CASSIGKVAALYGYTF.

The V call is TRBV27, the J call TRBJ2-1, with D hard to call. The germline V gene has CDR1 MNHEY and CDR2 SMNVEV (reference sequence). V was cut by 4 bases and J by 4 bases, with 8 bases left in between. CDR3 length: 13 amino acids. The CDR3 DNA reads as TGTGCCAGCAGTTCCCGGTCGTACAATGAGCAGTTCTTC. This sequence encodes CASSSRSYNEQFF.

The chain is built from TRBV2 and TRBJ2-2; possible D gene TRBD2, 5 bases. This CDR3 is 15 amino acids long. CDR1 and CDR2 from the germline V gene are SNHLY and FYNNEI. Between the trimmed V and J ends, which lost 6 bases and 0 bases, there was a span of 11 bases. CDR3: CASRDSLTNTGELFF. The CDR3 bases are TGTGCCAGCAGGGACTCCCTGACGAACACCGGGGAGCTGTTTTTT. The complete variable domain, with remaining parts taken from reference TRBV2 and TRBJ2-2, reads EPEVTQTPSHQVTQMGQEVILRCVPISNHLYFYWYRQILGQKVEFLVSFYNNEISEKSEIFDDQFSVERPDGSNFTLKIRSTKLEDSAMYFCASRDSLTNTGELFFGEGSRLTVL.

This chain connects TRBV4-1 to TRBJ1-1; 7 bases agree with TRBD1. V gave up 1 base and J gave up 8 bases; unmatched junction bases: 4. The CDR3 extends over 13 amino acids. Per germline, CDR1 MGHRA and CDR2 YSYEKL. CDR3 protein: CASSQGWDSEAFF. In nucleotides, the CDR3 is TGCGCCAGCAGCCAAGGATGGGACAGCGAAGCTTTCTTT.

This clone was seen only once. This chain links TRBV4-2 with TRBJ2-5, with 10 bases aligning to TRBD2. The CDR3 consists of 18 residues. From germline, CDR1 is LGHNA and CDR2 YNFKEQ. The V gene end was trimmed by 0 bases and the J gene end by 5 bases; junction bases not matched to a gene: 12. CDR3 coding DNA: TGTGCCAGCAGCCAAGATTACGGAAGCGGGGGGGCCTCGGAGACCCAGTACTTC. Protein sequence: CASSQDYGSGGASETQYF.

The chain uses TRBV6-5 and TRBJ1-6, with a possible D match to TRBD1 (6 bases). The CDR3 is 14 residues long. Germline CDR1 is MNHEY and CDR2 is SVGAGI. V gave up 6 bases and J gave up 9 bases, with 15 bases separating them. The DNA for the CDR3 is TGTGCCAGCAGGCGACAGGCTTCTAGTTCACCCCTCCACTTT. Translation: CASRRQASSSPLHF.

The V call is TRBV7-2, the J call TRBJ1-2, with D tentatively TRBD1 (6 bases). Germline V gene lookup returns CDR1 SGHTA and CDR2 FQGNSA. CDR3 length equals 14 residues. The ends were cut back, 1 base at V and 4 bases at J, with 10 bases in the middle. CDR3 protein: CASSLERTAYGYTF. The CDR3 DNA reads as TGTGCCAGCAGCTTAGAACGGACAGCCTATGGCTACACCTTC.

The chain uses TRBV10-1 and TRBJ2-3; D is unresolved. The CDR3 runs to 13 residues. Germline CDR1 WNHNN, CDR2 SYGVQD (reference sequence). Between the trimmed V and J ends, which lost 4 bases and 2 bases, there was a span of 7 bases. CDR3 sequence reads: CASSGQATDTQYF. As DNA, the CDR3 is TGCGCCAGCAGTGGTCAAGCCACAGATACGCAGTATTTT.

V gene TRBV18 combines with J gene TRBJ1-1; possibly TRBD1 for D (6 bases). The germline V and J ends were trimmed by 4 bases and 0 bases, with 12 bases remaining between them. The CDR3 is 15 residues long. Germline CDR1 KGHSH, CDR2 LQKENI. CDR3 sequence reads: CASSQQTGLNTEAFF. In DNA, the CDR3 is TGTGCCAGCTCACAGCAGACAGGATTGAACACTGAAGCTTTCTTT.

V usage is TRBV29-1 and J usage is TRBJ2-1; the match to TRBD2 covers 8 bases. Trimming took 3 bases from V and 10 from J; bases not matched to a gene: 5. There are 12 residues in the CDR3. Germline CDR1 is SQVTM and CDR2 is ANQGSEA. The DNA for the CDR3 is TGCAGCGTTGATAGCGGGGCGGGGGAGCAGTTCTTC. It encodes CSVDSGAGEQFF.

This clone was counted a single time. V gene TRBV28 combines with J gene TRBJ2-7, with TRBD2 matching over 7 bases. Germline-derived CDR1 and CDR2 are MDHEN and SYDVKM. V lost 7 bases to trimming and J lost 2 bases; unmatched junction nucleotides: 5. This CDR3 spans 13 amino acids. The DNA of the CDR3 is TGTGCCAGCACCCTCAGCGGGGCCTACGAGCAGTACTTC. Protein product: CASTLSGAYEQYF.

The chain recombines TRBV6-2 or TRBV6-3 with TRBJ1-2; D remains ambiguous. CDR3 length equals 14 residues. From germline, CDR1 is MNHEY and CDR2 SVGEGT. The germline V and J ends were trimmed by 0 bases and 2 bases, with 7 bases remaining between them. The CDR3 protein is CASSYSYSNYGYTF. CDR3 sequence (DNA): TGTGCCAGCAGTTACTCGTACAGCAACTATGGCTACACCTTC.

This chain uses TRBV20-1 with TRBJ1-6; TRBD1 matches 8 bases. CDR1 is DFQATT, CDR2 SNEGSKA, per germline (reference sequence). The trim removed 3 bases at V and 5 bases at J, leaving 6 bases unmatched. The CDR3 has 15 residues. CDR3 amino acids: CSASQATGDNSPLHF. CDR3 DNA: TGCAGTGCTAGTCAGGCGACAGGGGATAATTCACCCCTCCACTTT.